Following are 15 T cell receptor beta chains from one sample sequenced in a study of a mutant IDH1 vaccine in newly diagnosed glioma. Time point described: week 47, end of study. Alongside topical imiquimod, each dose of vaccine comprised 300 ug of mutant IDH1 20-mer peptide. Repertoires were generated with immunoSEQ multiplex PCR, while TCRdb's copy carries only in-frame clones and drops some. In the table there are tens of thousands of clones, roughly 82% of which are singletons. Their cognate antigens are unknown. Specimen: PBMCs, collected from a glioma patient whose treatment included an IDH1 peptide vaccine. Receptor source: a man aged 18 to 35 with glioma. Some clones in this sample may be carry-over from other donors' samples.

CDR3 bases: TGCGCCAGCAGCTTGGTTAACACTGAAGCTTTCTTT. Translation gives CASSLVNTEAFF. The V and J genes are TRBV5-1 and TRBJ1-1; no clear D gene. The V gene's germline CDR1 is SGHRS and CDR2 YFSETQ. V gave up 0 bases and J gave up 2 bases, with 2 bases separating them. This CDR3 is built from 12 residues. Filled out from reference TRBV5-1 and TRBJ1-1, the complete variable domain reads KAGVTQTPRYLIKTRGQQVTLSCSPISGHRSVSWYQQTPGQGLQFLFEYFSETQRNKGNFPGRFSGRQFSNSRSEMNVSTLELGDSALYLCASSLVNTEAFFGQGTRLTVV.

This clone was found a few times. The chain carries TRBV5-5 and TRBJ1-1; D unresolved. Germline V gene sequence: CDR1 SGHKS, CDR2 YYEKEE (reference sequence). The CDR3 loop spans 13 amino acids. The CDR3 protein is CATGWGMNTEAFF. The DNA of the CDR3 is TGTGCGACGGGGTGGGGAATGAACACTGAAGCTTTCTTT.

This clone was seen more than once but under ten times. The chain joins TRBV2 to TRBJ1-2, with 7 bases that match TRBD1. This CDR3 is built from 16 residues. Germline V gene lookup returns CDR1 SNHLY and CDR2 FYNNEI. The J segment lost 4 bases and the V segment lost 2 bases, leaving 10 bases of the junction unmatched. The CDR3 loop is CASSEWFVGDSYGYTF. CDR3 DNA: TGTGCCAGCAGTGAATGGTTTGTAGGGGACAGCTATGGCTACACCTTC.

The chain links TRBV18 to TRBJ1-2; D uncertain. The CDR3 contains 16 residues. Trimming pared 2 bases from V and 8 bases from J, leaving 21 bases between. Germline CDR1 reads KGHSH; CDR2 reads LQKENI. CDR3 in DNA: TGTGCCAGCTCACCATCCGGGCCGAACTCATCGCGGGGCTACACCTTC. Translated, it gives CASSPSGPNSSRGYTF.

V gene TRBV10-3 combines with J gene TRBJ1-1; 9 nucleotides line up with TRBD1. Trimming at V came to 10 bases and at J to 2 bases, leaving 14 bases not matched to a gene. The CDR3 is made up of 16 amino acids. Germline assignment: CDR1 ENHRY and CDR2 SYGVKD. CDR3 residues: CATSPVGTGRNTEAFF. In DNA form, the CDR3 reads TGTGCCACCTCGCCGGTTGGGACAGGGCGAAACACTGAAGCTTTCTTT.

Within the sample, this clone is medium-sized (0.01 to 0.1%). The chain is built from TRBV25-1 and TRBJ2-7; D gene unclear. The CDR3 is 13 amino acids. Trimming took off 5 bases at V and 5 bases at J, with 13 bases between the two ends. Germline lookup yields CDR1 MGHDK and CDR2 SYGVNS. The CDR3: CASSFGSRDEQYF. The CDR3 coding sequence is TGTGCCAGCAGTTTCGGTAGTCGAGACGAGCAGTACTTC.

J is TRBJ2-2 and V is TRBV6-5; no reliable D call. Germline-derived CDR1 and CDR2 are MNHEY and SVGAGI. This CDR3 is 14 amino acids long. V dropped 7 bases and J dropped 1 base, with 10 bases sitting between them. This CDR3 reads CASIQSLNTGELFF. The DNA of the CDR3 is TGTGCCAGCATCCAGTCATTGAACACCGGGGAGCTGTTTTTT.

This clone was detected only once. This rearrangement joins TRBV6-6 to TRBJ1-4; D ambiguous. Trimming took 4 bases from V and 4 from J, leaving 13 bases between them. This CDR3 contains 15 residues. Germline-derived CDR1 and CDR2 are MNHNY and SVGAGI (reference sequence). This chain's CDR3 is CASSSPGSVNEKLFF. The DNA for the CDR3 is TGTGCCAGCAGTTCCCCCGGGAGCGTTAATGAAAAACTGTTTTTT.

This clone was detected a few times. This sequence joins TRBV7-8 and TRBJ1-2; D may be TRBD1 (5 bases). Germline lookup yields CDR1 SGHVS and CDR2 FQNEAQ. Trimming took off 5 bases at V and 4 bases at J, with 14 bases between the two ends. The CDR3 is 14 residues long. CDR3 loop: CASSGRDRAYGYTF. The CDR3 coding sequence is TGTGCCAGCAGCGGTCGGGACCGCGCCTATGGCTACACCTTC.

The chain links TRBV15 to TRBJ2-5; D gene unclear. Trimming shortened V by 3 bases and J by 3 bases, and 8 bases separated the two germline ends. Germline lookup yields CDR1 LNHNV and CDR2 YYDKDF (reference sequence). The CDR3 has 13 amino acids. In DNA form, the CDR3 reads TGTGCCACCAGCAGGGGCGTAGAAGAGACCCAGTACTTC. It specifies CATSRGVEETQYF.

The V gene is TRBV7-2, the J gene TRBJ2-1; TRBD2 is a possible D gene (5 bases). The CDR3 consists of 13 residues. V was pared by 3 bases and J by 9 bases, with 12 bases between. Germline loops: CDR1 SGHTA, CDR2 FQGNSA. In DNA form, the CDR3 reads TGTGCCAGCAGCTTCTACGGGATTAGTGAGCAGTTCTTC. Translated, it gives CASSFYGISEQFF.

The chain uses TRBV5-5 and TRBJ2-3; 9 nucleotides match TRBD2. The CDR3 has 14 amino acids. V shed 5 bases, J shed 3 bases, and the junction held 4 bases outside the gene matches. Germline assignment: CDR1 SGHKS and CDR2 YYEKEE (reference sequence). CDR3 protein: CASRPGLATDTQYF. CDR3 sequence (DNA): TGTGCCAGCAGGCCGGGACTAGCAACAGATACGCAGTATTTT.

The chain is built from TRBV5-4 and TRBJ1-1, with 7 positions matching TRBD1. V shed 4 bases, J shed 7 bases, and the junction held 7 bases outside the gene matches. Germline V gene data show CDR1 as SGHNT and CDR2 as YYREEE (reference sequence). The CDR3 is made up of 13 amino acids. Here the CDR3 DNA reads TGTGCCAGCAGCGGGGGGACAGATGGTGAAGCTTTCTTT. This codes for CASSGGTDGEAFF.

The count of this clone is one. The genes are TRBV7-2 and TRBJ1-1; 7 positions agree with TRBD1. The V gene's germline CDR1 is SGHTA and CDR2 FQGNSA. The CDR3 runs to 15 residues. V lost 4 bases to trimming and J lost 5 bases; unmatched junction nucleotides: 10. The CDR3 region is CASSSQGGTGTEAFF. CDR3 bases: TGTGCCAGCAGCTCCCAAGGGGGCACGGGGACTGAAGCTTTCTTT.

The V call is TRBV7-2, the J call TRBJ1-5; the D gene is possibly TRBD1 (5 bases). V was clipped by 5 bases and J by 6 bases, with 8 bases between them. CDR1 is SGHTA and CDR2 is FQGNSA in the germline V gene. The CDR3 runs 12 residues. This chain's CDR3 is CASSRGGQPQHF. DNA of the CDR3: TGTGCCAGCAGCCGGGGCGGTCAGCCCCAGCATTTT.